This entry concerns a single TCR beta chain. The sample belongs to a study of blood T cell repertoires in COVID-19. The overall study: PBMCs, B-cell-depleted T cells, or T cells provided the cDNA or gDNA that made up the material.

Clones were sequenced by immunoSEQ multiplex PCR, and TCRdb holds only the in-frame ones, with some missing. The table has about 190,000 clones, about 90% seen once. V lost 3 bases to trimming and J lost 5 bases, with 17 bases between them. From germline, CDR1 is SGDLS and CDR2 YYNGEE. This CDR3 is 15 amino acids long. This chain uses TRBV9 with TRBJ1-2; D might be TRBD1 (6 bases). Sequencing was carried out using peripheral blood. The sequence was obtained from a man in his fifties or sixties with acute or convalescent COVID-19. CDR3 DNA sequence: TGTGCCAGCAGCGGAAACCGAGGGGGACCTTATGGCTACACCTTC. Its translation is CASSGNRGGPYGYTF. Variable domain in full (rest from reference TRBV9 and TRBJ1-2): DSGVTQTPKHLITATGQRVTLRCSPRSGDLSVYWYQQSLDQGLQFLIQYYNGEERAKGNILERFSAQQFPDLHSELNLSSLELGDSALYFCASSGNRGGPYGYTFGSGTRLTVV.